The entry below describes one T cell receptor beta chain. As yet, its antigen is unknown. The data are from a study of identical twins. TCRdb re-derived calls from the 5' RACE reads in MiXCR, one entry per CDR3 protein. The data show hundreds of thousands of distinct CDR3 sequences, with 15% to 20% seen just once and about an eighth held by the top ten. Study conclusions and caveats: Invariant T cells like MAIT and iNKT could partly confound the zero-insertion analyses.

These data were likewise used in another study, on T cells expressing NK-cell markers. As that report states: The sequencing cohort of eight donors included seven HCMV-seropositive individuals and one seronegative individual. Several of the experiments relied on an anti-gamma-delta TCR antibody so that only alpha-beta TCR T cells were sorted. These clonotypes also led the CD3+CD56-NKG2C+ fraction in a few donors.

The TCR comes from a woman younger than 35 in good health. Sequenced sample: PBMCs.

For the CDR3, the DNA is TGCAGTGCTATCTCCCAGTTTGTGCGGGCCTACAATGAGCAGTTCTTC. Residues: CSAISQFVRAYNEQFF. The V gene is TRBV20-1, the J gene TRBJ2-1, with D possibly being TRBD2 (5 bases). Trimming pared 4 bases from V and 2 bases from J, leaving 18 bases between. CDR1 is DFQATT and CDR2 is SNEGSKA in the germline V gene (reference sequence). This CDR3 has 16 amino acids.